This TCR beta chain stems from a study of T cells after yellow fever vaccination. TCRdb recomputed calls from the 5' RACE reads with MiXCR, one row per CDR3 protein. The sample yields about 130,000 distinct CDR3 sequences, about 7% seen once. V dropped 2 bases and J dropped 4 bases, with 11 bases sitting between them. Per the germline V gene, CDR1 is MNHEY and CDR2 is SVGEGT. The CDR3 has 14 residues. General observations from the study: Among primary-vaccination clones, most reappeared after the booster, at approximately 97% for CD4 and 85% to 90% for CD8. A small proportion of clonotypes was detected in both the CD4 and CD8 compartments. The secondary T-cell response peaked on day 5, not day 15, but was weaker. Abundant contaminating clonotypes from the bulk population could appear in FACS-sorted repertoires.

This clonotype showed up many times. Its target is unknown. Sequenced here: CD4+ T cells sorted from PBMCs, sampled around 10 days after the first yellow fever vaccination. The chain combines TRBV6-2 or TRBV6-3 with TRBJ1-1, with D possibly matching TRBD1 (5 bases). The origin of this receptor is a man younger than 35 who received the YFV17D yellow fever vaccine. The CDR3 DNA sequence: TGTGCCAGCAGTTACGAAGGGGACTCCACTGAAGCTTTCTTT. Amino acid sequence: CASSYEGDSTEAFF.